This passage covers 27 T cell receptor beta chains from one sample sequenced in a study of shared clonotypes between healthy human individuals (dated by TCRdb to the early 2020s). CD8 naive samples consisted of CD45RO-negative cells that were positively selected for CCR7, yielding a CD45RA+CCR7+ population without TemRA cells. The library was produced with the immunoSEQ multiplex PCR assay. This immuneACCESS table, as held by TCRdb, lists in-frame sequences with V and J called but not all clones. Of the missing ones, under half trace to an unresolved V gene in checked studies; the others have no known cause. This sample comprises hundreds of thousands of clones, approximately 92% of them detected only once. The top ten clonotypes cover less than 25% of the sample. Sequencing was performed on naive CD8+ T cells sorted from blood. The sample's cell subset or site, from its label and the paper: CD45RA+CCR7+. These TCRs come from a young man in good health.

The CDR3 bases are TGTGCCAGCAGCGTAGGCGGCTACGAGCAGTACTTC. Translating it yields CASSVGGYEQYF. The genes are TRBV9 and TRBJ2-7; no reliable D call. In germline, CDR1 is SGDLS, CDR2 YYNGEE. The CDR3 loop spans 12 amino acids. V was clipped by 0 bases and J by 3 bases, with 4 bases between them.

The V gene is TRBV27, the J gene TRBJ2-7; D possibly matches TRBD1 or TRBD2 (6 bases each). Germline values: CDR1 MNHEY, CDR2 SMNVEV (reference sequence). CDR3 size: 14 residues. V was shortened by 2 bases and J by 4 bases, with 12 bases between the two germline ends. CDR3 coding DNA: TGTGCCAGCAGTTTAAGGGGGGCTGGGTACGAGCAGTACTTC. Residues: CASSLRGAGYEQYF.

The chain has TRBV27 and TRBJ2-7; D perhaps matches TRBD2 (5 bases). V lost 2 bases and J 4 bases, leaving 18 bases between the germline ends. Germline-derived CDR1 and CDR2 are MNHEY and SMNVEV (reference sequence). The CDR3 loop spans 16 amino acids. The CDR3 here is CASSLGQPGIIYEQYF. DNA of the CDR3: TGTGCCAGCAGTTTAGGCCAGCCGGGAATTATTTACGAGCAGTACTTC.

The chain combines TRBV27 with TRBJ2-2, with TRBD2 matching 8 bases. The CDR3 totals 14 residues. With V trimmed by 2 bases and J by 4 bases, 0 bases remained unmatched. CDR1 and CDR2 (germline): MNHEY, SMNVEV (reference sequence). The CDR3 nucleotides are TGTGCCAGCAGTTTAGGGACTAGCACCGGGGAGCTGTTTTTT. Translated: CASSLGTSTGELFF.

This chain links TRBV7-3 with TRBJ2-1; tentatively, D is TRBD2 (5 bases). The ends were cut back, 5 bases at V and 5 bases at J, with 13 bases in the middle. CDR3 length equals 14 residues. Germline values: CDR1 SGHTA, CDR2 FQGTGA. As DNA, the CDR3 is TGTGCCAGCAGCCCAACCGGGAAAGACAATGAGCAGTTCTTC. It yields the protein CASSPTGKDNEQFF. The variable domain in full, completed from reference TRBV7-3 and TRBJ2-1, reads GAGVSQTPSNKVTEKGKYVELRCDPISGHTALYWYRQSLGQGPEFLIYFQGTGAADDSGLPNDRFFAVRPEGSVSTLKIQRTERGDSAVYLCASSPTGKDNEQFFGPGTRLTVL.

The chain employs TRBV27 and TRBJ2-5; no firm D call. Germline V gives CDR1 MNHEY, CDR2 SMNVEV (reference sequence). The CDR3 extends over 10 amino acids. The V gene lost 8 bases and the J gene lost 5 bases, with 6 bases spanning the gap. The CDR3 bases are TGTGCCAGCGGGTGGGAGACCCAGTACTTC. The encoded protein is CASGWETQYF.

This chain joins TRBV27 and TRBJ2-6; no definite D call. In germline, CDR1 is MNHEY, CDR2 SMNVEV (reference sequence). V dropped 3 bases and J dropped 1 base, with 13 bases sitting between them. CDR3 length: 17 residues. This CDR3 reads CASSFYRRQSGANVLTF. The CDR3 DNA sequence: TGTGCCAGCAGTTTTTACAGACGGCAGTCTGGGGCCAACGTCCTGACTTTC. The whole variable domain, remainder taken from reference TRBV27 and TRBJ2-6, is EAQVTQNPRYLITVTGKKLTVTCSQNMNHEYMSWYRQDPGLGLRQIYYSMNVEVTDKGDVPEGYKVSRKEKRNFPLILESPSPNQTSLYFCASSFYRRQSGANVLTFGAGSRLTVL.

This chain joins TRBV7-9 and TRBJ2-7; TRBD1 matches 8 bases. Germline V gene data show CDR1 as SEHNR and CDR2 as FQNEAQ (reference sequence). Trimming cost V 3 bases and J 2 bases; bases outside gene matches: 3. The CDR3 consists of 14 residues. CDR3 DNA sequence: TGTGCCAGCAGCTTTGCGGGACAGGCCTACGAGCAGTACTTC. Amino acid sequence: CASSFAGQAYEQYF.

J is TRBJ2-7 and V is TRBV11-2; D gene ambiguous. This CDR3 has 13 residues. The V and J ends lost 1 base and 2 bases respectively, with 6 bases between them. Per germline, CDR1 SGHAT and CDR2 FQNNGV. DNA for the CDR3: TGTGCCAGCAGCTTAGGTGAGACCTACGAGCAGTACTTC. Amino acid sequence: CASSLGETYEQYF. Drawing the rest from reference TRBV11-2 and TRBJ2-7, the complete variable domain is EAGVAQSPRYKIIEKRQSVAFWCNPISGHATLYWYQQILGQGPKLLIQFQNNGVVDDSQLPKDRFSAERLKGVDSTLKIQPAKLEDSAVYLCASSLGETYEQYFGPGTRLTVT.

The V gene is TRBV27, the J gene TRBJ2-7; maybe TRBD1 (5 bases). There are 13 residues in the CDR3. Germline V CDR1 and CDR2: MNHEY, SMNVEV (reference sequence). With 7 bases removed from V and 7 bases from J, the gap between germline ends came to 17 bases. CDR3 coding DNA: TGTGCCAGCACTAACGGTAGGGGTGGGGAGCAGTACTTC. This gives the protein CASTNGRGGEQYF.

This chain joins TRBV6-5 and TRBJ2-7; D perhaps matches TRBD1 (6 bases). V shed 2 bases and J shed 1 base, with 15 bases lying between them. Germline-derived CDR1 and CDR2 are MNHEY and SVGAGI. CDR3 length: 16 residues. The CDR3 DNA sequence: TGTGCCAGCAGTTACGCAATGGGAGACAGGTCCTACGAGCAGTACTTC. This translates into CASSYAMGDRSYEQYF.

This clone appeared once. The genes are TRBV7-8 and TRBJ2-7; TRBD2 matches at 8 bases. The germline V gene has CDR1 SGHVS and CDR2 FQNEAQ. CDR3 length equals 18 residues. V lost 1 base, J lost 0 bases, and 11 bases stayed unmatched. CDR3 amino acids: CASSLEIRGGYFSYEQYF. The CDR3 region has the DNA TGTGCCAGCAGCTTAGAGATTCGGGGGGGTTACTTCTCCTACGAGCAGTACTTC. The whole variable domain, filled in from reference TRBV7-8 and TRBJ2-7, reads GAGVSQSPRYKVAKRGQDVALRCDPISGHVSLFWYQQALGQGPEFLTYFQNEAQLDKSGLPSDRFFAERPEGSVSTLKIQRTQQEDSAVYLCASSLEIRGGYFSYEQYFGPGTRLTVT.

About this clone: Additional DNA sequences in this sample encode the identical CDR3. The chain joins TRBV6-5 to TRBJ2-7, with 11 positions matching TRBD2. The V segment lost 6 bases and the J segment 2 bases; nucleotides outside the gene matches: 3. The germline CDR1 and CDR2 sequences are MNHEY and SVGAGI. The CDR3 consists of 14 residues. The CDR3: CASRLAGGPYEQYF. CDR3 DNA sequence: TGTGCCAGCAGGTTAGCGGGAGGGCCCTACGAGCAGTACTTC.

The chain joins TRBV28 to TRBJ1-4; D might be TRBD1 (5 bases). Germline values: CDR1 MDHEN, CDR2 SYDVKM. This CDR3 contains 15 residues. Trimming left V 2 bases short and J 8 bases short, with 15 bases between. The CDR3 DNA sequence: TGTGCCAGCAGTTTAGGGGCCCGCCTGGGGGAAAAACTGTTTTTT. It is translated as CASSLGARLGEKLFF.

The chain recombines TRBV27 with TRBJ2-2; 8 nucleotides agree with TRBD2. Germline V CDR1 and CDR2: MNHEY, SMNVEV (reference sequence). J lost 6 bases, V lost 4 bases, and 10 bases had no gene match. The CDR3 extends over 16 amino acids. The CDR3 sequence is CASSSSALAGPGELFF. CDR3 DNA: TGTGCCAGCAGTTCCTCGGCGTTAGCGGGGCCCGGGGAGCTGTTTTTT.

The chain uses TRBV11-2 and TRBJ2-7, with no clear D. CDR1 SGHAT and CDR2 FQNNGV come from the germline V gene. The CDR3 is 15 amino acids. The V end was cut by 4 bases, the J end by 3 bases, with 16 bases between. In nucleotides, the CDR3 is TGTGCCAGCAGCTCCTCCAGGTCCTCAGGCTACGAGCAGTACTTC. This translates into CASSSSRSSGYEQYF.

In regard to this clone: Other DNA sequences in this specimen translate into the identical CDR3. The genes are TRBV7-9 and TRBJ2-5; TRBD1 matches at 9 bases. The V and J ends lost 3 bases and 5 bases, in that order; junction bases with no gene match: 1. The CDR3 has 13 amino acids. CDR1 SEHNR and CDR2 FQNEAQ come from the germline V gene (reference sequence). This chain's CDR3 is CASSLTGGETQYF. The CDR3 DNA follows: TGTGCCAGCAGCTTGACAGGGGGGGAGACCCAGTACTTC.

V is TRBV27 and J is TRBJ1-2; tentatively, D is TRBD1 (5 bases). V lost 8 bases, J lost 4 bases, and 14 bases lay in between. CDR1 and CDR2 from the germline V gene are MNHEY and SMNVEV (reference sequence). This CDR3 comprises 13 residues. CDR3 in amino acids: CASSVGVGYGYTF. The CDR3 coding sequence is TGTGCCAGCTCGGTGGGGGTGGGCTATGGCTACACCTTC.

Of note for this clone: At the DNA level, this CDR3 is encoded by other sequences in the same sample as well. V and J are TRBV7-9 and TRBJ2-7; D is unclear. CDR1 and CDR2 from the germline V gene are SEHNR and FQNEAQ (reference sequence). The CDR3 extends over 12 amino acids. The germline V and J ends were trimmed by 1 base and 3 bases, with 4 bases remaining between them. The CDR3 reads CASSLGSYEQYF. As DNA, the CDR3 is TGTGCCAGCAGCTTAGGGAGCTACGAGCAGTACTTC.

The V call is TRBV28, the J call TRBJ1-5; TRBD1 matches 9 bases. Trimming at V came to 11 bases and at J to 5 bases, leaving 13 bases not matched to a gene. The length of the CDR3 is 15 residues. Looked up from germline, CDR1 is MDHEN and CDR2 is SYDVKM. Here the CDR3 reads CARGSGTGLDQPQHF. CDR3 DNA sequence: TGTGCCCGTGGGTCTGGGACAGGGCTGGATCAGCCCCAGCATTTT.

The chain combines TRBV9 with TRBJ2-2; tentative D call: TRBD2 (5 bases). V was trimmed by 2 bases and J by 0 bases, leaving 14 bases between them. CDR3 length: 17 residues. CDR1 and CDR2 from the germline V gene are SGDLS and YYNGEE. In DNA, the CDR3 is TGTGCCAGCAGCGTTAAACTCCCGGGATCGAACACCGGGGAGCTGTTTTTT. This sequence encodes CASSVKLPGSNTGELFF.

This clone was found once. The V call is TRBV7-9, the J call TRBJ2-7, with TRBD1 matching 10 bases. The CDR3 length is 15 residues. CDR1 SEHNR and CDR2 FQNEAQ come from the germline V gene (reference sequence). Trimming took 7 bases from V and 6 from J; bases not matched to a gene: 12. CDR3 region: CASNTPGQGLGEQYF. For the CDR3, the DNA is TGTGCCAGCAATACCCCGGGACAGGGGTTAGGCGAGCAGTACTTC.

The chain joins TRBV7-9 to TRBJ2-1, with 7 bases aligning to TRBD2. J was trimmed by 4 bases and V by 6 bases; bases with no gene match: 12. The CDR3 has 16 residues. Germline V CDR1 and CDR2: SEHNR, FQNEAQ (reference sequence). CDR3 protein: CASRPPGSGVYNEQFF. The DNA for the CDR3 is TGTGCCAGCAGACCCCCGGGAAGCGGGGTGTACAATGAGCAGTTCTTC.

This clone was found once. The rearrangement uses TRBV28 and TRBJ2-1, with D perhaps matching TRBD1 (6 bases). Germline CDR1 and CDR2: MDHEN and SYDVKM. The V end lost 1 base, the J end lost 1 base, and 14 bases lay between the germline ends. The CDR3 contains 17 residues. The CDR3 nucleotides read TGTGCCAGCAGTTTATCTCGAGGGGGACCTTCCTACAATGAGCAGTTCTTC. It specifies CASSLSRGGPSYNEQFF.

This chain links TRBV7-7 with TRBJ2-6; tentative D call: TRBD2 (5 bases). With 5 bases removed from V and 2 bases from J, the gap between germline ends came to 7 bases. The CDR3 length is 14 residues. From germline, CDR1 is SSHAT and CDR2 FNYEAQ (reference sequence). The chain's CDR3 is CASSEGAGANVLTF. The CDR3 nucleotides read TGTGCCAGCAGCGAGGGAGCTGGGGCCAACGTCCTGACTTTC.

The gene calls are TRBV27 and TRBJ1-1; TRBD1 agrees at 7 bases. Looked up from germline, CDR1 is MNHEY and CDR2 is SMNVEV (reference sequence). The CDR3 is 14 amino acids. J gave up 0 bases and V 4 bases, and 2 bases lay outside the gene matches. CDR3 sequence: CASSSGQLNTEAFF. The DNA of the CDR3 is TGTGCCAGCAGTTCGGGACAGTTGAACACTGAAGCTTTCTTT.

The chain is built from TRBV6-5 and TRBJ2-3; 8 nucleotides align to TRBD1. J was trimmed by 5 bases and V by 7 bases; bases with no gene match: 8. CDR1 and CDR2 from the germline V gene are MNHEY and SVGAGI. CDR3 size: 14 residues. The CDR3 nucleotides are TGTGCCAGCAACCTAGGACAGGGAAGAGATACGCAGTATTTT. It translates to CASNLGQGRDTQYF.